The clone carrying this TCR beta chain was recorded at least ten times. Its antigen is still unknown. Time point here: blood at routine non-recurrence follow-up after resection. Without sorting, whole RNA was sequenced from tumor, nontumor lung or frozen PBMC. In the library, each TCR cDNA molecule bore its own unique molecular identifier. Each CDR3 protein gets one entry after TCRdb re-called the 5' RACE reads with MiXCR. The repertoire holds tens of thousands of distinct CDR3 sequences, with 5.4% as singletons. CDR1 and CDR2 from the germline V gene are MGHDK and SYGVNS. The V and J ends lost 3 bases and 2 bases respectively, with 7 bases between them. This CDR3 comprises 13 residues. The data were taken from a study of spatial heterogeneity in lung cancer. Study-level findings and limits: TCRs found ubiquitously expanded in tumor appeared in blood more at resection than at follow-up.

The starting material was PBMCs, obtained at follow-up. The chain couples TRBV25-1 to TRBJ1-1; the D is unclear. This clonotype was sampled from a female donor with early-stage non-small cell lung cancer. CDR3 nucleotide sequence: TGTGCCAGCAGTGAGACTACCAACACTGAAGCTTTCTTT. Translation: CASSETTNTEAFF.